The 5 T cell receptor beta chains listed next were all sequenced from one sample in a study of OX40 agonist ivuxolimab in advanced cancers. Libraries were prepared by immunoSEQ multiplex PCR; TCRdb keeps only in-frame clonotypes and omits some of them. The sample records more than 55,000 clones, approximately 85% being singletons. This material consisted of CD4+ or CD8+ T cells sorted from blood, taken in a trial of the OX40 agonist ivuxolimab. These receptors were obtained from an adult with an advanced solid tumor such as melanoma, head and neck, liver or kidney cancer.

This sequence joins TRBV29-1 and TRBJ2-7, with 7 nucleotides matching TRBD1. V was pared by 5 bases and J by 1 base, with 11 bases of the junction left unmatched. Germline loops: CDR1 SQVTM, CDR2 ANQGSEA. The CDR3 has 15 amino acids. CDR3 loop: CSVQPNRGRSYEQYF. The CDR3 DNA follows: TGCAGCGTTCAGCCTAACAGGGGTCGATCCTACGAGCAGTACTTC.

The chain employs TRBV19 and TRBJ2-1, with TRBD2 matching over 11 bases. CDR1 and CDR2 from the germline V gene are LNHDA and SQIVND (reference sequence). Trimming removed 3 bases from V and 10 bases from J; junction bases left unmatched: 5. The CDR3 contains 14 residues. CDR3 sequence reads: CASSILAGGGEQFF. CDR3 in DNA: TGTGCCAGTAGTATTCTAGCGGGAGGCGGGGAGCAGTTCTTC.

This chain joins TRBV27 and TRBJ2-6, with 8 positions matching TRBD1. The CDR3 totals 17 residues. Per germline, CDR1 MNHEY and CDR2 SMNVEV (reference sequence). V dropped 8 bases and J dropped 4; count of bases not matched to a gene: 13. Here the CDR3 reads CASRSRQGLVGANVLTF. CDR3 nucleotide sequence: TGTGCCAGCCGCTCCCGACAGGGGTTGGTGGGGGCCAACGTCCTGACTTTC.

This sequence joins TRBV9 and TRBJ2-1; 9 bases match TRBD1. The CDR3 has 18 residues. The J segment lost 6 bases and the V segment lost 4 bases, leaving 17 bases of the junction unmatched. Germline V CDR1 and CDR2: SGDLS, YYNGEE. Here the CDR3 DNA reads TGTGCCAGCAGCTTCTTTGGGACCGGGACAGGGCAACGCAATGAGCAGTTCTTC. It encodes CASSFFGTGTGQRNEQFF.

The J gene is TRBJ2-7, the V gene TRBV7-9; tentatively, D is TRBD1 or TRBD2 (5 bases each). Trimming shortened V by 5 bases and J by 4 bases, and 12 bases separated the two germline ends. This CDR3 has 13 residues. Looked up from germline, CDR1 is SEHNR and CDR2 is FQNEAQ (reference sequence). The CDR3 here is CASSTGRIYEQYF. The DNA of the CDR3 is TGTGCCAGCAGCACGGGACGGATTTACGAGCAGTACTTC. The full variable domain, in which reference TRBV7-9 and TRBJ2-7 provide the parts outside the CDR3, is DTGVSQNPRHKITKRGQNVTFRCDPISEHNRLYWYRQTLGQGPEFLTYFQNEAQLEKSRLLSDRFSAERPKGSFSTLEIQRTEQGDSAMYLCASSTGRIYEQYFGPGTRLTVT.